This T cell receptor (beta chain) derives from a study of blood T cell repertoires in COVID-19 (dated by TCRdb to the early 2020s). Regarding the research as a whole: Samples covering the acute and convalescent phases of COVID-19 were provided by collaborators in the United States, Italy and Spain. The dataset comprised deeply sampled blood TCRbeta repertoires from subjects exposed to, actively infected with, or recovered from COVID-19. A de-identified subject ID, COVID-19 status, age in years and sex were almost always included in the sample metadata. HLA class I and class II types, where available, came from metadata supplied by the sample provider rather than from assay-based typing. The prospective study material was composed of cDNA or gDNA derived from T cells, B-cell-depleted T cells, or PBMCs. The samples were drawn from the first 160 participants of the ongoing ImmuneRACE study and from roughly 1,300 subjects provided by 6 global collaborators. The repertoires were released in a freely available public database intended as a resource for research on the immune response to SARS-CoV-2. Overall results and qualifications from the work: The amount of clinical and demographic metadata varied by source and participant and was provided uncurated.

Collaborating institutions collected whole blood in K2EDTA tubes following their own protocols. For TCRbeta analysis, collaborators shipped samples in one of three forms: frozen whole blood, isolated PBMCs, or DNA extracted from either of those sample types. As regards this clone: The antigen it binds to is not known. Base qualities are not recorded, but no much larger clone differs from it by a single base.

TCRbeta CDR3 regions were amplified from genomic DNA by means of the immunoSEQ Assay, a bias-controlled multiplex PCR. In the paper's pipeline: Nucleated cell counts per sample were estimated from amplification of reference gene primers within the assay. Sequence reads were collapsed and filtered to measure the absolute abundance of every unique TCRbeta CDR3 rearrangement. Productive Simpson clonality was computed per sample as the square root of Simpson's diversity index over productive rearrangements. As stored in TCRdb, this immuneACCESS dataset retains in-frame rearrangements with V and J assigned. A fraction of the clones does not appear; measured against another copy, unresolved V genes explain less than half of the discrepancy, and the remainder lacks a known reason. Clonal size and the V and J genes are those of that table, whereas D and trimming came from the DNA. This sample comprises around 380,000 clones, roughly four fifths of them detected only once. The ten largest clones represent over 0.95% of the sample.

This TCR derives from a human donor with acute or convalescent COVID-19. The donor label of this sample is uncertain. The sample taken for sequencing was peripheral blood.

The DNA sequence is as follows: TGTGCCAGCAGTGGGGGGCCCGCCAAAAACATTCAGTACTTC. Translated, this gives CASSGGPAKNIQYF. In this chain, TRBV2 is recombined with TRBJ2-4; the best D guess is TRBD1, with 6 bases matching. Including cysteine and phenylalanine, the CDR3 has 14 amino acids. The CDR3 DNA has 42 bases and is translated from base 1. The trim is 4 bases for V and 1 base for J, with a gap of 8 bases between the germline ends. CDR1 and CDR2 are drawn from the germline V gene: SNHLY, FYNNEI.